These T cell receptor beta chains were read from a single sample in a study of T-cell reconstitution after alpha-beta-depleted transplantation in children. TCRdb re-derived calls from the PCR reads in MiXCR, one entry per CDR3 protein. The table includes nearly 550,000 distinct CDR3 sequences, around 20% detected once. Sample: PBMCs from the stem cell graft donor, taken from the stem cell graft. These receptor sequences come from a human donor who donated a stem cell graft to a child with acute lymphoblastic leukemia. The CDR3 runs from the conserved cysteine through the conserved F or W. The order of the fields is clone size, V gene, J gene, D gene, CDR3 DNA, CDR3 protein. The D gene is left open where the match is weak. A clone size is listed for some rows: how often the clone was seen (once, few, many), or a class if it is expanded.

>-|TRBV7-2|TRBJ2-7|-
TGTGCCAGCAGCATTGTCCGGGACGCCTTCTACGAGCAGTACTTC
CASSIVRDAFYEQYF
>few|TRBV10-3|TRBJ2-3|-
TGTGCCCTCTCCCGGGGGTATATAGAAGATACGCAGTATTTT
CALSRGYIEDTQYF
>-|TRBV7-8|TRBJ2-7|TRBD2
TGTGCCAGCAGCTTAGTAATAGCGGGAGGATCTTCCTACGAGCAGTACTTC
CASSLVIAGGSSYEQYF
>-|TRBV4-1|TRBJ2-7|TRBD2
TGCGCCAGCAGCCAAGGACTAGCGGGAGGGATCGAGCAGTACTTC
CASSQGLAGGIEQYF
>few|TRBV7-8|TRBJ1-4|-
TGTGCCAGCAGCTCAAACCGAGGGGCGGCTAATGAAAAACTGTTTTTT
CASSSNRGAANEKLFF
>few|TRBV3-1|TRBJ2-7|TRBD2
TGTGCCAGCAGCCCCCCCGCGGGAGTGTGGGGCGAGCAGTACTTC
CASSPPAGVWGEQYF
>-|TRBV18|TRBJ2-3|TRBD2
TGTGCCAGCTCACCGTTGCCGACTAGCGGGCCTAGCACAGATACGCAGTATTTT
CASSPLPTSGPSTDTQYF
>few|TRBV3-1|TRBJ2-1|-
TGTGCCAGCAGCCAAGATAGGGGTTCTAGGAACAATGAGCAGTTCTTC
CASSQDRGSRNNEQFF
>few|TRBV27|TRBJ1-1|TRBD1
TGTGCCAGCAGTTTTCAGGGGGGGCGAAGGGAAGCTTTCTTT
CASSFQGGRREAFF
>-|TRBV7-2|TRBJ2-7|-
TGTGCCAGCAGCCCTCAGTATAAAGCCTACGAGCAGTACTTC
CASSPQYKAYEQYF
>-|TRBV4-1|TRBJ1-2|-
TGCGCCAGCAGCGGGGTAGGGGCATACGGCTACACCTTC
CASSGVGAYGYTF
>-|TRBV7-9|TRBJ1-3|-
TGTGCCAGCAGGAGAGGGGACAACTCTGGAAACACCATATATTTT
CASRRGDNSGNTIYF
>-|TRBV4-2|TRBJ1-1|-
TGTGCCAGCAGCCAAGATGGGGGCCGTGCGGGTGAAGCTTTCTTT
CASSQDGGRAGEAFF
>-|TRBV5-6|TRBJ2-1|TRBD2
TGTGCCAGCAGCTTCTCTAGCGGGAGGTACAATGAGCAGTTCTTC
CASSFSSGRYNEQFF
>-|TRBV20-1|TRBJ1-1|TRBD1
TGCAGTGCTGGACGACAGGGGGCAGGAGCTTTCTTT
CSAGRQGAGAFF
>-|TRBV5-6|TRBJ2-3|-
TGTGCCAGCAGTAGGGGGGTTCAAGATACGCAGTATTTT
CASSRGVQDTQYF
>-|TRBV15|TRBJ2-7|-
TGTGCCACCAGCAGAGATCAAAATAGCGGACTCCTAATCAGCTCCTACGAGCAGTACTTC
CATSRDQNSGLLISSYEQYF
>-|TRBV5-1|TRBJ2-5|-
TGCGCCAGCAGCTTGGCCGGCTGGGCGGACCAAGAGACCCAGTACTTC
CASSLAGWADQETQYF
>few|TRBV4-1|TRBJ1-2|-
TGCGCCAGCAGTACAAACCGGGGCCACTCCTTCGAAGGCTACACCTTC
CASSTNRGHSFEGYTF
>-|TRBV5-1|TRBJ2-5|-
TGCGCCAGCGGGCAGGCGGGCCCCCAAGAGACCCAGTACTTC
CASGQAGPQETQYF
>-|TRBV29-1|TRBJ2-7|-
TGCAGCGTGGGGGACGGTCAGGCCTACGAGCAGTACTTC
CSVGDGQAYEQYF
>-|TRBV7-9|TRBJ1-2|-
TGTGCCAGCAGCTCGGCCGGGACGGACACGACCGACTATGGCTACACCTTC
CASSSAGTDTTDYGYTF
>-|TRBV10-3|TRBJ2-7|-
TGTGCCATCAACGAGGGAACCATCGACTCCTACGAGCAGTACTTC
CAINEGTIDSYEQYF
>-|TRBV29-1|TRBJ2-7|TRBD2
TGCAGCGTTGAAGGCCTGGGGGGGGGCTACGAGCAGTACTTC
CSVEGLGGGYEQYF
>once|TRBV29-1|TRBJ2-1|TRBD1
TGCAGCGTAGAGCCGGGACAGTTATACAATGAGCAGTTCTTC
CSVEPGQLYNEQFF
>-|TRBV20-1|TRBJ2-7|TRBD2
TGCAGTGCGGTATCTATTAGCGGGAGCTACGAGCAGTACTTC
CSAVSISGSYEQYF
>-|TRBV20-1|TRBJ2-3|-
TGCAGTGCTCCGGGCCATTTGGGGACAGATACGCAGTATTTT
CSAPGHLGTDTQYF
>-|TRBV3-1|TRBJ2-2|TRBD1
TGTGCCAGCAGCCAAGACGGGACAGGGTTGGTCACCGGGGAGCTGTTTTTT
CASSQDGTGLVTGELFF
>-|TRBV13|TRBJ1-2|-
TGTGCCAGCAGCTTATACGGACAGCAGGATGGCTACACCTTC
CASSLYGQQDGYTF
>-|TRBV20-1|TRBJ2-1|-
TGCAGTGCTGCGACGGGACGCGGGCAGTTCTTC
CSAATGRGQFF
>-|TRBV27|TRBJ2-1|-
TGTGCCAGCAGTTTCGGGGAGTATGAGCAGTTCTTC
CASSFGEYEQFF
>-|TRBV7-6|TRBJ2-2|TRBD1
TGTGCCAGCAGCTTGGGACAGGGGGTTAGCGGGGAGCTGTTTTTT
CASSLGQGVSGELFF
>many|TRBV5-1|TRBJ2-7|TRBD2
TGCGCCAGCAGCTTTACTAGCGGGACCTACGAGCAGTACTTC
CASSFTSGTYEQYF
>few|TRBV9|TRBJ1-2|-
TGTGCCAGCAGCGTAGGCCCTACAGGGTTTAACTATGGCTACACCTTC
CASSVGPTGFNYGYTF
>-|TRBV21-1|TRBJ2-1|-
TGTGCCAGCAGCACCAACCGACCCGCGAACCGGGACAGGGGCGCCAATGAGCAGTTCTTC
CASSTNRPANRDRGANEQFF
>-|TRBV20-1|TRBJ2-7|TRBD2
TGCAGTGCTCCGAGATGGACTAGCGGATCCTACGAGCAGTACTTC
CSAPRWTSGSYEQYF
>few|TRBV5-1|TRBJ2-1|-
TGCGCCAGCAGCTGGCCGAGCGGCTCCTACAATGAGCAGTTCTTC
CASSWPSGSYNEQFF
>-|TRBV29-1|TRBJ1-5|-
TGCAGCGTTGATGCGGGGCAGGGACAGCCCCAGCATTTT
CSVDAGQGQPQHF
>-|TRBV5-1|TRBJ2-3|-
TGCGCCAGCAGCTTGGGGGTATCGGGTACAGATACGCAGTATTTT
CASSLGVSGTDTQYF
>-|TRBV9|TRBJ2-1|TRBD2
TGTGCCAGCAGCGTAGCTAGCGGGGGGTTCATCAGTGAGCAGTTCTTC
CASSVASGGFISEQFF
>-|TRBV5-1|TRBJ2-7|-
TGCGCCAGCAGCTTGGTGGGGGAACAGCAGTACTTC
CASSLVGEQQYF
>few|TRBV20-1|TRBJ2-7|-
TGCAGTGCTAGAGAGGCGCGGGTGGGGGTCGAGCAGTACTTC
CSAREARVGVEQYF